Ten or more counts support the clone carrying this TCR beta chain. Its antigen is unidentified. Trimming cost V 0 bases and J 3 bases, with 16 bases left between them. CDR1 and CDR2 (germline): SGHNT, YYREEE (reference sequence). The CDR3 contains 17 residues. In the library, individual cDNA molecules carried attached unique molecular identifiers. TCRdb called the 5' RACE reads again in MiXCR, with one record for every CDR3 protein. The sample lists fewer than 40,000 distinct CDR3 sequences, approximately 5.2% occurring once. These data come from a study of early T cells in non-severe SARS-CoV-2 infection. Turning to the study itself: Sequencing input comprised bulk RNA from unsorted whole blood; chain pairing was not available. Study-wide points: Clonotype matching in VDJdb favored anti-spike CD8 responses and did not capture private and CD4 specificities.

The J gene is TRBJ1-5, the V gene TRBV5-4, with D uncertain. This sequence was found in an adult who was a healthcare worker with PCR-confirmed SARS-CoV-2 infection or an uninfected control (not recorded which). The sequenced sample was whole blood. CDR3 protein: CASSLERKGGDNQPQHF. CDR3 nucleotides: TGTGCCAGCAGCTTGGAACGGAAAGGCGGGGACAATCAGCCCCAGCATTTT. The entire variable domain, with the rest obtained from reference TRBV5-4 and TRBJ1-5, is as follows: ETGVTQSPTHLIKTRGQQVTLRCSSQSGHNTVSWYQQALGQGPQFIFQYYREEENGRGNFPPRFSGLQFPNYSSELNVNALELDDSALYLCASSLERKGGDNQPQHFGDGTRLSIL.